The entry that follows covers one T cell receptor beta chain sequence. The data stem from a study of blood T cell repertoires in COVID-19. Some clones are missing from TCRdb's copy, which holds only in-frame ones; the method was immunoSEQ multiplex PCR. The repertoire has about 62,000 clones, roughly nine tenths of them found once; the top ten carry more than 15%. CDR1 MDHEN and CDR2 SYDVKM come from the germline V gene. This CDR3 has 14 residues. Trimming took off 3 bases at V and 7 bases at J, with 16 bases between the two ends. The chain has TRBV28 and TRBJ2-7, with a tentative D call TRBD1 (6 bases). The TCR was taken from a woman aged 60-75 years with COVID-19, enrolled during active disease. The specimen sequenced was peripheral blood. The CDR3 DNA sequence: TGTGCCAGCAGTTTCTCTAATTACCAGGGGGAGCAGTACTTC. It translates to CASSFSNYQGEQYF.